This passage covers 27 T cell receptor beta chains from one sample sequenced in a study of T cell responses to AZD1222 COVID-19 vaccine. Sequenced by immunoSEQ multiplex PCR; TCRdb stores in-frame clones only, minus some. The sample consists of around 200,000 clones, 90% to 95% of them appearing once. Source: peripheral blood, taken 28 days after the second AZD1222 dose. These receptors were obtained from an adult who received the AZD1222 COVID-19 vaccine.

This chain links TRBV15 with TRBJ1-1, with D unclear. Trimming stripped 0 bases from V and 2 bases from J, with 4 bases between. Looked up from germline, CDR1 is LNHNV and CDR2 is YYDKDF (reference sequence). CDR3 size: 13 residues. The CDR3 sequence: CATSRDFNTEAFF. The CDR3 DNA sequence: TGTGCCACCAGCAGAGACTTTAACACTGAAGCTTTCTTT.

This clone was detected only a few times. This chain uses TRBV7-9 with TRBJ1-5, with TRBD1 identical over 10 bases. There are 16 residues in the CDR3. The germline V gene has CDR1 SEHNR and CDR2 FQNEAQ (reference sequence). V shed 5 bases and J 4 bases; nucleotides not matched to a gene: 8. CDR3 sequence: CASSPQGQGWNQPQHF. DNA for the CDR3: TGTGCCAGCAGCCCCCAGGGACAGGGGTGGAATCAGCCCCAGCATTTT.

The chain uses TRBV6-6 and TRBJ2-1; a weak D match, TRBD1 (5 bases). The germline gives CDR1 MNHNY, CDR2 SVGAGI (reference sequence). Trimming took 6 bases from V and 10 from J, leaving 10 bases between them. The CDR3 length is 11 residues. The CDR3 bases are TGTGCCAGCAGGGGGTGGGGCGAGCAGTTCTTC. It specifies CASRGWGEQFF.

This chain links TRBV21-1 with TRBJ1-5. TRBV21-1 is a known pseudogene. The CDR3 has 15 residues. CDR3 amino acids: CASSKVGPSNQPQHF. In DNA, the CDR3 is TGTGCCAGCAGCAAAGTGGGACCGAGCAATCAGCCCCAGCATTTT.

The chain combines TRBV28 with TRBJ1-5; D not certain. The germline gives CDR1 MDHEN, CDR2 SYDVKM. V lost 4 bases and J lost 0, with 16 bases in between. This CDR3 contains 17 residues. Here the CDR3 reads CASSSWEGYLSNQPQHF. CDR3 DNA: TGTGCCAGCAGTTCGTGGGAGGGATACCTTAGCAATCAGCCCCAGCATTTT.

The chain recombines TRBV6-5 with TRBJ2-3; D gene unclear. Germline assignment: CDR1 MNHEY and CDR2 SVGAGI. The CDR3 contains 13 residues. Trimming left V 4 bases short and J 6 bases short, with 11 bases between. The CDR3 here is CASSLVLSDTQYF. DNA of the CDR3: TGTGCCAGCAGTTTAGTTCTCTCGGATACGCAGTATTTT.

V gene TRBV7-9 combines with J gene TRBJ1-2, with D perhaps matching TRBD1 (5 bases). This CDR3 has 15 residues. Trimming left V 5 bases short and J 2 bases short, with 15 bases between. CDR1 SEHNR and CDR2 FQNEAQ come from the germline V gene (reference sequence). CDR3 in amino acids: CASSPRAGKNYGYTF. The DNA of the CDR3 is TGTGCCAGCAGCCCCAGGGCCGGGAAGAACTATGGCTACACCTTC.

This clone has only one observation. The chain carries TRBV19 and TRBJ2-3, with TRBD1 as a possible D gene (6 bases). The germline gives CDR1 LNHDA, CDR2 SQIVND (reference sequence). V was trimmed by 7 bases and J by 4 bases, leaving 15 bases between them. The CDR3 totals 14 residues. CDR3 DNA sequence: TGTGCCAGTACGAAAGGGGGAGAGGCAGATACGCAGTATTTT. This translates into CASTKGGEADTQYF.

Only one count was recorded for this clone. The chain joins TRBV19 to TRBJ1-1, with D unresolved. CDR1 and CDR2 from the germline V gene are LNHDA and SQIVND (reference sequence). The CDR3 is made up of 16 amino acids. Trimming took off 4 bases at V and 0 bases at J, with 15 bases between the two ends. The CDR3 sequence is CASSRRKDGLNTEAFF. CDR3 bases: TGTGCCAGTAGTAGAAGGAAGGACGGTTTGAACACTGAAGCTTTCTTT. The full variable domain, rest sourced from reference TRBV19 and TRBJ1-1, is DGGITQSPKYLFRKEGQNVTLSCEQNLNHDAMYWYRQDPGQGLRLIYYSQIVNDFQKGDIAEGYSVSREKKESFPLTVTSAQKNPTAFYLCASSRRKDGLNTEAFFGQGTRLTVV.

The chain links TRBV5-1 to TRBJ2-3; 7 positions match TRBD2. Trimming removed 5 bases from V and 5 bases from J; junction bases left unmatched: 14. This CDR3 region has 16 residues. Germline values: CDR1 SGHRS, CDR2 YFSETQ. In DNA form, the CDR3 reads TGCGCCAGCAGTGGCACTAGCGCCAACTTTGGAGATACGCAGTATTTT. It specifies CASSGTSANFGDTQYF.

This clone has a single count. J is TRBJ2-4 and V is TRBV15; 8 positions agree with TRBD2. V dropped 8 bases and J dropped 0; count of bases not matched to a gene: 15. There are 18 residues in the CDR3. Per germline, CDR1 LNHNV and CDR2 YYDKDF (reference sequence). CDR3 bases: TGTGCCACCGCCGAGGGGAGCGGGGGAACCCTAGCCAAAAACATTCAGTACTTC. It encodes CATAEGSGGTLAKNIQYF.

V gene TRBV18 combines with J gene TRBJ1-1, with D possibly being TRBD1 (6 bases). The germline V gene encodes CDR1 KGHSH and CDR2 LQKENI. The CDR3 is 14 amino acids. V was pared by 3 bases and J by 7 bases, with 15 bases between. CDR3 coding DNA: TGTGCCAGCTCACCCGGACAGAGGGGGGGTGAAGCTTTCTTT. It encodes CASSPGQRGGEAFF.

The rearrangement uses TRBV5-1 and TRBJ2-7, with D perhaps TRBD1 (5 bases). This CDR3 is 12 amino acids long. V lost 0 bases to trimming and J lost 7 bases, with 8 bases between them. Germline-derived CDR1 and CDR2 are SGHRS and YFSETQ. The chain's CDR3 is CASSLGQREQYF. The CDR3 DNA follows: TGCGCCAGCAGCTTGGGACAGCGAGAGCAGTACTTC.

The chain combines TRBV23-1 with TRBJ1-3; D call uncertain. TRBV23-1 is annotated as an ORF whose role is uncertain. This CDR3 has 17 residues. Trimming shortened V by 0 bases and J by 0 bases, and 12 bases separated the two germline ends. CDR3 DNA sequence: TGCGCCAGCAGTCAATCGCTTCCGCGGAGCTCTGGAAACACCATATATTTT. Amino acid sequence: CASSQSLPRSSGNTIYF.

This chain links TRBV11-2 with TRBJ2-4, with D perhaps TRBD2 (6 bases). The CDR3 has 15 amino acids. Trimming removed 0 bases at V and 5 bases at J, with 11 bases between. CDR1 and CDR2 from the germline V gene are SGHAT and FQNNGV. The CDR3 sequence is CASSLDRRGQNIQYF. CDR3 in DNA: TGTGCCAGCAGCTTAGATCGGAGGGGTCAAAACATTCAGTACTTC.

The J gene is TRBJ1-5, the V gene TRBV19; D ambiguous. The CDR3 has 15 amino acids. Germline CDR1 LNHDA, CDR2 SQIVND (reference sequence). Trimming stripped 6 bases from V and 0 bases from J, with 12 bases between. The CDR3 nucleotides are TGTGCCAGTAGCCCCCGACATCATAGCAATCAGCCCCAGCATTTT. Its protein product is CASSPRHHSNQPQHF.

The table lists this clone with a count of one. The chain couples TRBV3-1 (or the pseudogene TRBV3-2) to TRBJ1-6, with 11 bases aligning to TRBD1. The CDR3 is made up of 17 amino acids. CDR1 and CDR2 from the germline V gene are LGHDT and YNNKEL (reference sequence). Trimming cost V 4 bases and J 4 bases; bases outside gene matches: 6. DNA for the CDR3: TGTGCCAGCAGCCCCCGGGACAGGGGGAGGTATAATTCACCCCTCCACTTT. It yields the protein CASSPRDRGRYNSPLHF.

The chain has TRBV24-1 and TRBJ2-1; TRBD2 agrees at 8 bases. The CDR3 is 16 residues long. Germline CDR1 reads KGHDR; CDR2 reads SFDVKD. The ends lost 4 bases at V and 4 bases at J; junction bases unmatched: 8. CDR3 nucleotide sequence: TGTGCCACCAGTGACCCGGTGGCGGGAGGTTACAATGAGCAGTTCTTC. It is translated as CATSDPVAGGYNEQFF.

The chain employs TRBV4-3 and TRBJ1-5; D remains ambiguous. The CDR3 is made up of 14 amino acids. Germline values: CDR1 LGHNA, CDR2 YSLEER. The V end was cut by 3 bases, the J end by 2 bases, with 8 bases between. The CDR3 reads CASSHRLGNQPQHF. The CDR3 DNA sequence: TGCGCCAGCAGCCATAGACTGGGCAATCAGCCCCAGCATTTT.

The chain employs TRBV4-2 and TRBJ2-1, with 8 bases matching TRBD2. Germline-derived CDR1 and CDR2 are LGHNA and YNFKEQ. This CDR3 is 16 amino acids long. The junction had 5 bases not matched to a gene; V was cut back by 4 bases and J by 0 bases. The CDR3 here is CASSRALADSYNEQFF. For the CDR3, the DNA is TGTGCCAGCAGCCGGGCACTAGCGGACTCCTACAATGAGCAGTTCTTC.

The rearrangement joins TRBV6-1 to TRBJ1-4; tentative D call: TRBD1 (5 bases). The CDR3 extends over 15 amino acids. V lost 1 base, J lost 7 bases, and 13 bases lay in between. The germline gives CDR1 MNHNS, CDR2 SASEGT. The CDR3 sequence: CASSEDYHGGEKLFF. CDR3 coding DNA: TGTGCCAGCAGTGAAGACTATCACGGGGGTGAAAAACTGTTTTTT.

CDR3: CASSLGGGRQPQHF. The CDR3 region has the DNA TGTGCCAGCAGCTTGGGCGGGGGCAGGCAGCCCCAGCATTTT. The V and J genes are TRBV5-8 and TRBJ1-5, with D perhaps matching TRBD1 (6 bases). The ends were cut back, 0 bases at V and 7 bases at J, with 11 bases in the middle. Looked up from germline, CDR1 is SGHTS and CDR2 is YDEGEE. The CDR3 has 14 amino acids.

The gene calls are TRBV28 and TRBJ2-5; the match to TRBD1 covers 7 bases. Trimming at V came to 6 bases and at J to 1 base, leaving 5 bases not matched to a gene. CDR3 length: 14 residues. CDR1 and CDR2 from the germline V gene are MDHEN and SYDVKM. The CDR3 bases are TGTGCCAGCAGCCGCACAGGGGTCCAAGAGACCCAGTACTTC. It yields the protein CASSRTGVQETQYF.

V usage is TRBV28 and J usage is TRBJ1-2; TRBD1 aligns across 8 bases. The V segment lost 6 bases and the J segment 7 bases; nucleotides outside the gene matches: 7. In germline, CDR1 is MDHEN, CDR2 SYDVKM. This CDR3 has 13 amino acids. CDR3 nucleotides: TGTGCCAGCAGGTATACAGGGGGAGCTGGCTACACCTTC. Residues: CASRYTGGAGYTF.

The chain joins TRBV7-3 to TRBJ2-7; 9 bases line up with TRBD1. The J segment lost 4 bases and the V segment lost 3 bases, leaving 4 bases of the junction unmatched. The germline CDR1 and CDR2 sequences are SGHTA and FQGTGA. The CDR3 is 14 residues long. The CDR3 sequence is CASSLGQGNYEQYF. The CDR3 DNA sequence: TGTGCCAGCAGCTTGGGACAGGGAAATTACGAGCAGTACTTC.

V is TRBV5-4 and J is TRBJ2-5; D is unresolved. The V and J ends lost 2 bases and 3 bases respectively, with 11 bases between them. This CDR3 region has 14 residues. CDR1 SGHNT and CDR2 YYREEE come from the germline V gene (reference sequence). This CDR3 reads CASSLGANEETQYF. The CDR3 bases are TGTGCCAGCAGCTTAGGAGCGAATGAAGAGACCCAGTACTTC.

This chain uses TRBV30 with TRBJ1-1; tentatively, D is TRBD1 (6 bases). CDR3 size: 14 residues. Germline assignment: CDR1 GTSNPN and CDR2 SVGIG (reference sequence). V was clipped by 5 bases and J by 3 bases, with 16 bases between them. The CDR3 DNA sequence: TGTGCCTGGGACCAGGGGAGTAGGGACACTGAAGCTTTCTTT. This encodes CAWDQGSRDTEAFF.